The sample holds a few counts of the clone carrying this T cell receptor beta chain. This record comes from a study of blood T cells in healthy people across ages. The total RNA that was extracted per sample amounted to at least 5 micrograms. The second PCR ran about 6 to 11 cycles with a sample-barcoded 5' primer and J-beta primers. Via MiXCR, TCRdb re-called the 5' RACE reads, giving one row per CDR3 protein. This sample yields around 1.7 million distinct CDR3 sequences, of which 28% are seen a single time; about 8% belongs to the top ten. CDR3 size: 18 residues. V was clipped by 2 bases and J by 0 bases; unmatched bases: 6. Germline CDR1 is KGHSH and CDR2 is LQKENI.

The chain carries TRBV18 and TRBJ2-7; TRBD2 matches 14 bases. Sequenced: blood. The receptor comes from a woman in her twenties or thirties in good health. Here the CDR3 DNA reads TGTGCCAGCTCACCATTTCCGGGACTAGCGGGGGACTCCTACGAGCAGTACTTC. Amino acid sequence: CASSPFPGLAGDSYEQYF.